The 19 T cell receptor beta chains below all came from one sample that was sequenced in a study of T cell repertoires in cytomegalovirus infection. In TCRdb, the reads were re-called with MiXCR into one record per CDR3 protein. The table has approximately 250,000 distinct CDR3 sequences, roughly 6.5% seen once. The sample comprised PBMCs. Source of these receptors: a human donor in good health (CMV status not recorded). Some clones in this sample may be carry-over from other donors' samples.

This clonotype has a count of ten or more. This chain joins TRBV12-3 or TRBV12-4 and TRBJ1-4; TRBD1 matches at 9 bases. CDR3 length: 16 amino acids. V lost 0 bases, J lost 8 bases, and 7 bases stayed unmatched. The CDR3 DNA reads as TGTGCCAGCAGTTTAGCGGGACAGGGAGTGTCGGAAAAACTGTTTTTT. This encodes CASSLAGQGVSEKLFF.

This clonotype was recorded many times. A much larger clonotype is one base distant, so this may be a read error. The rearrangement joins TRBV7-9 to TRBJ2-7; D unresolved. V was trimmed by 1 base and J by 2 bases, leaving 3 bases between them. Germline-derived CDR1 and CDR2 are SEHNR and FQNEAQ (reference sequence). CDR3 length: 12 residues. In DNA form, the CDR3 reads TGTGCCAGCAGCTTAGAGGCCTACGAGCAGTACTTC. It is translated as CASSLEAYEQYF.

As concerns this clonotype: A much larger clone is a single base away; this may be a read error. The rearrangement uses TRBV7-9 and TRBJ1-3; a possible D gene is TRBD1 (6 bases). The CDR3 runs 14 residues. From germline, CDR1 is SEHNR and CDR2 FQNEAQ (reference sequence). The CDR3 DNA reads TGTGCCAGCAGCATCAACAGGGCTGGAAACACCAAATATTTT. Protein: CASSINRAGNTKYF.

This clonotype appeared many times. V usage is TRBV28 and J usage is TRBJ1-2; D is unclear. This CDR3 has 12 amino acids. The V and J ends lost 4 bases and 4 bases respectively, with 7 bases between them. In germline, CDR1 is MDHEN, CDR2 SYDVKM. The DNA of the CDR3 is TGTGCCAGCAGTTCCAAACTCTATGGCTACACCTTC. It encodes CASSSKLYGYTF.

This clonotype was seen ten or more times. The chain has TRBV4-1 and TRBJ2-3; D uncertain. The CDR3 length is 17 residues. Trimming removed 0 bases from V and 4 bases from J, with 17 bases in between. The germline V gene encodes CDR1 MGHRA and CDR2 YSYEKL. CDR3 DNA: TGCGCCAGCAGCCAAGATTCGGGCTCGTCGGCAGCAGATACGCAGTATTTT. Translation gives CASSQDSGSSAADTQYF.

This clonotype was found many times. J is TRBJ1-1 and V is TRBV7-2, with D hard to call. The CDR3 has 13 amino acids. V lost 6 bases and J 3 bases, leaving 11 bases between the germline ends. Germline V gene data show CDR1 as SGHTA and CDR2 as FQGNSA. CDR3 amino acids: CASRTGRDTEAFF. The CDR3 bases are TGTGCCAGCAGAACCGGGCGTGACACTGAAGCTTTCTTT.

As regards this clonotype: A much bigger clone sits one base away, suggesting this may be a read error. The chain has TRBV18 and TRBJ1-1; 7 bases line up with TRBD1. CDR1 and CDR2 (germline): KGHSH, LQKENI. The CDR3 has 15 amino acids. CDR3 amino acids: CASSPNQGVNTKAFF. In nucleotides, the CDR3 is TGTGCCAGCTCACCAAATCAGGGGGTAAACACTAAAGCTTTCTTT.

On this clonotype: A clone one base away is much larger, so this may be a read error. The J gene is TRBJ2-3, the V gene TRBV29-1, with D possibly called TRBD1 or TRBD2 (6 bases each). V lost 2 bases to trimming and J lost 5 bases, with 17 bases between them. The V gene's germline CDR1 is SQVTM and CDR2 ANQGSEA. The CDR3 extends over 15 amino acids. The CDR3 DNA follows: TGCAGCGTTGAAAGTCGGAAGGGGGGACGAGATACGCAGTATTTT. Protein sequence: CSVESRKGGRDTQYF.

This clonotype has ten or more counts. V is TRBV6-2 or TRBV6-3 and J is TRBJ2-1, with 9 bases lining up with TRBD1. CDR3 length: 14 amino acids. The germline CDR1 and CDR2 sequences are MNHEY and SVGEGT. J gave up 0 bases and V 11 bases, and 5 bases lay outside the gene matches. The CDR3 protein is CAGGTGSSYNEQFF. The CDR3 bases are TGTGCCGGCGGGACAGGGAGCTCCTACAATGAGCAGTTCTTC.

Many counts were recorded for this clonotype. The chain links TRBV28 to TRBJ1-5, with D possibly matching TRBD1 (5 bases). The CDR3 contains 13 residues. CDR1 and CDR2 (germline): MDHEN, SYDVKM. V was trimmed by 6 bases and J by 6 bases, leaving 12 bases between them. This CDR3 reads CASSNGGSQPQHF. CDR3 bases: TGTGCCAGCAGCAACGGGGGGAGTCAGCCCCAGCATTTT. The full variable domain, with the rest looked up from reference TRBV28 and TRBJ1-5, is DVKVTQSSRYLVKRTGEKVFLECVQDMDHENMFWYRQDPGLGLRLIYFSYDVKMKEKGDIPEGYSVSREKKERFSLILESASTNQTSMYLCASSNGGSQPQHFGDGTRLSIL.

The table lists this clonotype with many counts. This CDR3 is CASSMGPTTEAFF. The CDR3 DNA reads as TGTGCCAGTAGTATGGGCCCAACCACTGAAGCTTTCTTT. The rearrangement uses TRBV19 and TRBJ1-1; D gene unclear. CDR1 and CDR2 (germline): LNHDA, SQIVND (reference sequence). The V gene lost 3 bases and the J gene lost 4 bases, with 9 bases spanning the gap. The CDR3 covers 13 residues.

This clonotype was picked up many times. The chain couples TRBV18 to TRBJ1-5; D not resolved. The CDR3 is 13 residues long. The V end lost 3 bases, the J end lost 4 bases, and 7 bases lay between the germline ends. Germline V lookup: CDR1 KGHSH, CDR2 LQKENI. The CDR3 sequence: CASSPRKNQPQHF. In DNA form, the CDR3 reads TGTGCCAGCTCACCTCGAAAGAATCAGCCCCAGCATTTT. The full variable domain, rest sourced from reference TRBV18 and TRBJ1-5, is NAGVMQNPRHLVRRRGQEARLRCSPMKGHSHVYWYRQLPEEGLKFMVYLQKENIIDESGMPKERFSAEFPKEGPSILRIQQVVRGDSAAYFCASSPRKNQPQHFGDGTRLSIL.

This clonotype has a count of ten or more. The chain uses TRBV2 and TRBJ2-1; TRBD1 is a possible D gene (5 bases). V lost 3 bases, J lost 9 bases, and 9 bases lay in between. Germline V gene data show CDR1 as SNHLY and CDR2 as FYNNEI. The CDR3 totals 12 residues. CDR3 bases: TGTGCCAGCAGTGAGGGGCCAGGTGAGCAGTTCTTC. Amino acids: CASSEGPGEQFF. Together with reference TRBV2 and TRBJ2-1, the CDR3 gives the full variable domain: EPEVTQTPSHQVTQMGQEVILRCVPISNHLYFYWYRQILGQKVEFLVSFYNNEISEKSEIFDDQFSVERPDGSNFTLKIRSTKLEDSAMYFCASSEGPGEQFFGPGTRLTVL.

The rearrangement uses TRBV28 and TRBJ1-4, with 10 bases lining up with TRBD1. The V gene's germline CDR1 is MDHEN and CDR2 SYDVKM. After removal of 4 bases from V and 5 bases from J, the junction contained 1 base not matched to a gene. The length of the CDR3 is 14 residues. In nucleotides, the CDR3 is TGTGCCAGCAGTTCGGACAGGGGGAATGAAAAACTGTTTTTT. Residues: CASSSDRGNEKLFF.

This chain joins TRBV12-3 or TRBV12-4 and TRBJ1-1; D unresolved. CDR3 length: 15 amino acids. Trimming took off 5 bases at V and 0 bases at J, with 13 bases between the two ends. The CDR3 DNA reads as TGTGCCAGCAGTCCACGGAGAGCCTTGAACACTGAAGCTTTCTTT. Translated: CASSPRRALNTEAFF.

This clonotype was recorded many times. V and J are TRBV7-2 and TRBJ2-4; D is unclear. The CDR3 contains 14 residues. V lost 5 bases and J 4 bases, leaving 12 bases between the germline ends. Per germline, CDR1 SGHTA and CDR2 FQGNSA. The CDR3 DNA follows: TGTGCCAGCAGCCCTATGGCCCCTAAAAACATTCAGTACTTC. Its translation: CASSPMAPKNIQYF.

Ten or more counts support this clonotype. The V and J genes are TRBV12-3 or TRBV12-4 and TRBJ2-6; possible D gene TRBD1, 6 bases. The V and J ends lost 8 bases and 4 bases respectively, with 15 bases between them. There are 15 residues in the CDR3. The CDR3 DNA reads as TGTGCCAGCGGGATACAGGGTGCCGGGGCCAACGTCCTGACTTTC. This sequence encodes CASGIQGAGANVLTF.

This clonotype was counted at least ten times. The gene calls are TRBV7-2 and TRBJ1-1, with 11 bases aligning to TRBD1. CDR1 SGHTA and CDR2 FQGNSA come from the germline V gene. This CDR3 region has 15 residues. V shed 4 bases and J 3 bases; nucleotides not matched to a gene: 4. The CDR3 region has the DNA TGTGCCAGCAGCTCTCGGACAGGGGGCCACACTGAAGCTTTCTTT. Translating it yields CASSSRTGGHTEAFF. Full variable domain (remainder filled in from reference TRBV7-2 and TRBJ1-1): GAGVSQSPSNKVTEKGKDVELRCDPISGHTALYWYRQSLGQGLEFLIYFQGNSAPDKSGLPSDRFSAERTGGSVSTLTIQRTQQEDSAVYLCASSSRTGGHTEAFFGQGTRLTVV.

V and J are TRBV5-6 and TRBJ2-7; possibly TRBD1 for D (7 bases). The ends were cut back, 4 bases at V and 5 bases at J, with 13 bases in the middle. The germline gives CDR1 SGHDT, CDR2 YYEEEE. The CDR3 covers 13 residues. CDR3 sequence: CASSPTGEDEQYF. The DNA for the CDR3 is TGTGCCAGCAGCCCAACAGGGGAGGACGAGCAGTACTTC.